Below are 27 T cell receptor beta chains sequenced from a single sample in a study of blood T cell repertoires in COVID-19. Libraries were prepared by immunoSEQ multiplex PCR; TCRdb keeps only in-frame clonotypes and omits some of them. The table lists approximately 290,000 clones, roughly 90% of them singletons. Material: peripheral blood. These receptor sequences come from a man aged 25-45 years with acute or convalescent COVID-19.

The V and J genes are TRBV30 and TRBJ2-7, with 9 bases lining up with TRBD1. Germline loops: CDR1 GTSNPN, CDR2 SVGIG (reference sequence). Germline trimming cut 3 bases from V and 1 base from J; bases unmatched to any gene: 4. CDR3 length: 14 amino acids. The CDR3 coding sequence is TGTGCCTGGAGCGGGACAGGGTTTTCCTACGAGCAGTACTTC. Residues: CAWSGTGFSYEQYF.

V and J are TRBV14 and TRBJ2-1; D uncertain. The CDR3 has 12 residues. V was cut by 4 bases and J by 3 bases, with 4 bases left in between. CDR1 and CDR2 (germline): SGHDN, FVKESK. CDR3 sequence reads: CASSRDYNEQFF. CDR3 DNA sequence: TGTGCCAGCAGCCGCGACTACAATGAGCAGTTCTTC.

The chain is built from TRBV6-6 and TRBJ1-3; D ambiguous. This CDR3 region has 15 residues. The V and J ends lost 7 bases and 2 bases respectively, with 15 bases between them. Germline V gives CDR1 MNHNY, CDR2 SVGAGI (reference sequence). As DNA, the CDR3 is TGTGCCAGCACTGAGTCTGGAGGAACTGGAAACACCATATATTTT. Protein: CASTESGGTGNTIYF.

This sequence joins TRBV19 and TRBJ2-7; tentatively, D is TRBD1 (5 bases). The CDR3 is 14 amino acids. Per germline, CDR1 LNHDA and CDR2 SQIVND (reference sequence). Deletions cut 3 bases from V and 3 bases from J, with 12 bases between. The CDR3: CASSIRGRNYEQYF. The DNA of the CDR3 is TGTGCCAGTAGTATTAGGGGCCGAAACTACGAGCAGTACTTC.

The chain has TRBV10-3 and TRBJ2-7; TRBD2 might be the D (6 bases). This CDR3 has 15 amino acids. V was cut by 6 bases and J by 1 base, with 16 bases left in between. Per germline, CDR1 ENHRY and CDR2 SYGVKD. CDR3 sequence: CAISPRDGLSYEQYF. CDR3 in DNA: TGTGCCATCAGCCCCCGGGACGGACTATCCTACGAGCAGTACTTC.

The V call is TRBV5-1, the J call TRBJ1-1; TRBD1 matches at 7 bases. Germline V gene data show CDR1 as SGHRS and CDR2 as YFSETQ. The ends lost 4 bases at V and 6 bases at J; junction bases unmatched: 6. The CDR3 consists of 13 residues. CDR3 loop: CASSGWDRPEAFF. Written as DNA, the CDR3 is TGCGCCAGCAGCGGGTGGGACAGACCTGAAGCTTTCTTT.

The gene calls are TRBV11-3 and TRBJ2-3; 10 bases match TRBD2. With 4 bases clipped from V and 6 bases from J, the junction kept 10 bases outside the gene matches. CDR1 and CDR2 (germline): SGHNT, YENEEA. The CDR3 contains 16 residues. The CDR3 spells CASSSTSGAGGDTQYF. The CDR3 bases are TGTGCCAGCAGCTCAACTAGCGGGGCAGGAGGGGATACGCAGTATTTT.

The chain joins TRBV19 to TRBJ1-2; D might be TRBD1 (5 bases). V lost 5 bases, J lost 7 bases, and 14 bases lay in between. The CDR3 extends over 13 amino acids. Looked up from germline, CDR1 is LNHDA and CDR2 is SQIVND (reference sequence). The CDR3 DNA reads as TGTGCCAGTAGTCAGGGAATCCTTCCTGGCTACACCTTC. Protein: CASSQGILPGYTF.

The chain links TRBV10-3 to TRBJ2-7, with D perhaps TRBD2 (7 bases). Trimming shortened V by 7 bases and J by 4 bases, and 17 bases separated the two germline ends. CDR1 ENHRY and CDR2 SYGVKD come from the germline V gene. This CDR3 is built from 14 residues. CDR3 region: CAIKGGLAVYEQYF. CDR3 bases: TGTGCCATCAAGGGGGGCCTAGCGGTTTACGAGCAGTACTTC.

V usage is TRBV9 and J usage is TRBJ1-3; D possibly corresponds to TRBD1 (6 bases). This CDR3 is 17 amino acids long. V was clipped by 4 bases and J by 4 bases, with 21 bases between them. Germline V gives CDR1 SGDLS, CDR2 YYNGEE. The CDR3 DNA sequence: TGTGCCAGCAGCCGCAATGTCGGGGGGCGCTCCGGAAACACCATATATTTT. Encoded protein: CASSRNVGGRSGNTIYF.

The CDR3 DNA reads as TGCGCCAGCAGCCCCTCTCTGGGCCAGACGCTAACTGAAGCTTTCTTT. Amino acid sequence: CASSPSLGQTLTEAFF. V and J are TRBV5-1 and TRBJ1-1; D unclear. The ends were cut back, 4 bases at V and 5 bases at J, with 21 bases in the middle. The CDR3 extends over 16 amino acids. Per the germline V gene, CDR1 is SGHRS and CDR2 is YFSETQ.

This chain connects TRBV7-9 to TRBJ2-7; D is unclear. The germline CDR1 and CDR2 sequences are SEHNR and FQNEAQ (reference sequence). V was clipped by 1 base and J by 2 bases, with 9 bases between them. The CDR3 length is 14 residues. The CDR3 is CASSLVNTPYEQYF. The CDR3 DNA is TGTGCCAGCAGCTTAGTGAACACCCCCTACGAGCAGTACTTC.

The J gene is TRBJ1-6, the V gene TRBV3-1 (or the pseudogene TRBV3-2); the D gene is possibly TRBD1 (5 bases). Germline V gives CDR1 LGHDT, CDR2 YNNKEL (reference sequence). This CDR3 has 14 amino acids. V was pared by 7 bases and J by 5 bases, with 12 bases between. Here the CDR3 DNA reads TGTGCCAGCAAGGTGTCACAGGATAATTCACCCCTCCACTTT. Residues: CASKVSQDNSPLHF.

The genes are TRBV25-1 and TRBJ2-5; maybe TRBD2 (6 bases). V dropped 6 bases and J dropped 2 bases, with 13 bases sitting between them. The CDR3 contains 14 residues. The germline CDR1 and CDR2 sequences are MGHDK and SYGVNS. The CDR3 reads CASRGFGGQETQYF. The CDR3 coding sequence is TGTGCCAGCAGGGGGTTCGGGGGACAAGAGACCCAGTACTTC.

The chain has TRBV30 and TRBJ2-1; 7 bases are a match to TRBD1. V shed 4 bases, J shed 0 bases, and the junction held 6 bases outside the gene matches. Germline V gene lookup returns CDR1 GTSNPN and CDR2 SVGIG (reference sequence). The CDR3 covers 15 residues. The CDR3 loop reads CAWTRTGLSYNEQFF. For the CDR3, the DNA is TGTGCCTGGACCCGGACAGGCCTCTCCTACAATGAGCAGTTCTTC.

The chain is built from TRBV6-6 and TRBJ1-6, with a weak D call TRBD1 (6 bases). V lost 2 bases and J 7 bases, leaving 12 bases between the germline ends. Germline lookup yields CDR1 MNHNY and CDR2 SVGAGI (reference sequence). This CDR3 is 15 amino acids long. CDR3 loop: CASSYVAGANSPLHF. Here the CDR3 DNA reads TGTGCCAGCAGTTACGTCGCAGGGGCGAATTCACCCCTCCACTTT.

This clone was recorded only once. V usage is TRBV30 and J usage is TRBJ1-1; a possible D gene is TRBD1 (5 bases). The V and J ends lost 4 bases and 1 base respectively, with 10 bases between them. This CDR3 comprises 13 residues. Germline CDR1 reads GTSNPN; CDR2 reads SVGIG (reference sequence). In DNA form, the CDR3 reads TGTGCCTGGAAAGGGGAGGGGAACACTGAAGCTTTCTTT. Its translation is CAWKGEGNTEAFF.

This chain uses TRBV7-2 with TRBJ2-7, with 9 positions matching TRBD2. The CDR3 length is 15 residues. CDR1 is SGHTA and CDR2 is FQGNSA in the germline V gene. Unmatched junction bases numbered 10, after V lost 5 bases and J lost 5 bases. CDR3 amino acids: CASSHPQRLADEQYF. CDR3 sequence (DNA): TGTGCCAGCAGCCACCCCCAGCGACTAGCGGACGAGCAGTACTTC.

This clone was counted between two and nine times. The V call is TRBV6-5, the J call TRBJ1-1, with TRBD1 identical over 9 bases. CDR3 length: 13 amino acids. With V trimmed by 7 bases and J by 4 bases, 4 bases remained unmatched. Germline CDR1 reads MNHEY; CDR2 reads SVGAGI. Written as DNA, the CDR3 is TGTGCCAGCACCAAGACAGGGGGCACTGAAGCTTTCTTT. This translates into CASTKTGGTEAFF.

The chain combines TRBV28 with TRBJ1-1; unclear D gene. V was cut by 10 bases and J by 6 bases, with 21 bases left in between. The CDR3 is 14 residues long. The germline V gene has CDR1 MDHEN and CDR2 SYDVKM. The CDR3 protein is CATNGGRSLPEAFF. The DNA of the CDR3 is TGTGCCACCAACGGCGGGAGGTCGCTTCCTGAAGCTTTCTTT.

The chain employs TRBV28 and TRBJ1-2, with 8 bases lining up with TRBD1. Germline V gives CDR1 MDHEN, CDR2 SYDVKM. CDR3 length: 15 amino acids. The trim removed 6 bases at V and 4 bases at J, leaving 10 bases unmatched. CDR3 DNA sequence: TGTGCCAGCAGCATCTCATGGGGACAGGTCTATGGCTACACCTTC. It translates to CASSISWGQVYGYTF.

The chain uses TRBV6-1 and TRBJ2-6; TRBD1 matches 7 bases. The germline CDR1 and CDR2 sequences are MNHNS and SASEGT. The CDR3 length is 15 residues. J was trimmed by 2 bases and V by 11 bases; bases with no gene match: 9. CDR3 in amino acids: CAGQGGLAGANVLTF. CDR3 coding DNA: TGTGCCGGCCAAGGGGGCCTGGCTGGGGCCAACGTCCTGACTTTC.

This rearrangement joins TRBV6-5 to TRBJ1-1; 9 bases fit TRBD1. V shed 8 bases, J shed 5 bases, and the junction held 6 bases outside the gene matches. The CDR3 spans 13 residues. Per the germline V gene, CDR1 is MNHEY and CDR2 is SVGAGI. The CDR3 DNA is TGTGCCAGCCATGGACAGGGGAGGACTGAAGCTTTCTTT. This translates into CASHGQGRTEAFF.

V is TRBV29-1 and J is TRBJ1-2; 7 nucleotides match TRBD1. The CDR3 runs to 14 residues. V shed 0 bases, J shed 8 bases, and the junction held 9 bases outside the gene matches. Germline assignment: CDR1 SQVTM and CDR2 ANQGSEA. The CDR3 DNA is TGCAGCGTTGAAGAGATGACAGGGATGGAAGGCTACACCTTC. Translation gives CSVEEMTGMEGYTF.

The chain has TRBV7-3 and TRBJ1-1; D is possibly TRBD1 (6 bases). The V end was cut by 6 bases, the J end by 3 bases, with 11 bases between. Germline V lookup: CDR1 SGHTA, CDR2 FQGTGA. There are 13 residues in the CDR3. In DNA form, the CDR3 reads TGTGCCAGCAGTTTCGGACAGCACACTGAAGCTTTCTTT. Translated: CASSFGQHTEAFF.

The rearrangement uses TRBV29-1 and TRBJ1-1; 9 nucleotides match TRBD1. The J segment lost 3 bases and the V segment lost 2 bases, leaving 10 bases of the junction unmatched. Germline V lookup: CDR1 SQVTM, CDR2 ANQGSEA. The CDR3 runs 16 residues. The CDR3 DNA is TGCAGCGTTGAAAGAAACAGGGGGCTTAGTGACACTGAAGCTTTCTTT. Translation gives CSVERNRGLSDTEAFF.

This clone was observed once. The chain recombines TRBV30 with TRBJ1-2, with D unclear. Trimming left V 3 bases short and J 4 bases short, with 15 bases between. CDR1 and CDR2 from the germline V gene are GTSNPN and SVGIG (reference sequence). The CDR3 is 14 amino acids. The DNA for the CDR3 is TGTGCCTGGAGCTACAAAAGACATCCCTATGGCTACACCTTC. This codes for CAWSYKRHPYGYTF. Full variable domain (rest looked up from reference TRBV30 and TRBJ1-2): SQTIHQWPATLVQPVGSPLSLECTVEGTSNPNLYWYRQAAGRGLQLLFYSVGIGQISSEVPQNLSASRPQDRQFILSSKKLLLSDSGFYLCAWSYKRHPYGYTFGSGTRLTVV.